The source of this TCR beta chain is a study of beta chain features in type 1 diabetes. Trimming shortened V by 0 bases and J by 3 bases, and 8 bases separated the two germline ends. The CDR3 runs to 14 residues. The V gene's germline CDR1 is LGHNA and CDR2 YSLEER. The isolated RNA, all of it, was reverse transcribed, so expressed TCRB transcripts were what got sequenced. Assay: immunoSEQ multiplex PCR; the TCRdb copy retains only in-frame clones and omits some. The profile shows about 360,000 clones, over 9.5% of them singletons. The V and J genes are TRBV4-3 and TRBJ2-5; D remains unclear. The specimen sequenced was naive CD4+ T cells from blood. This receptor was taken from a man in his late teens or twenties in good health. The chain's CDR3 is CASSQEFRKETQYF. The CDR3 region has the DNA TGCGCCAGCAGCCAAGAGTTCAGGAAAGAGACCCAGTACTTC.